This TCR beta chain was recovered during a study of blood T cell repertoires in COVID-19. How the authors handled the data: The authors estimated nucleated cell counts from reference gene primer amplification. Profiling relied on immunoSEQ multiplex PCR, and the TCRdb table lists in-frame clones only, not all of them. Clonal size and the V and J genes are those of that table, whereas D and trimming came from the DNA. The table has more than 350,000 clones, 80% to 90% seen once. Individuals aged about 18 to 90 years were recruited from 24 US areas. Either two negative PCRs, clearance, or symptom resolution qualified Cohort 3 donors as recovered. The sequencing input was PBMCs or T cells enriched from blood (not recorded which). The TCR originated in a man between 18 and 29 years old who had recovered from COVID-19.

The CDR3 nucleotides read TGCGCCAGCAGCTTGGGGACAGGGTCTAACGAGCAGTACTTC. Its protein is CASSLGTGSNEQYF. The J gene is TRBJ2-7, the V gene TRBV5-1, with TRBD1 matching over 8 bases. CDR1 is SGHRS, CDR2 YFSETQ, per germline. The CDR3 spans 14 residues. The trim removed 0 bases at V and 5 bases at J, leaving 4 bases unmatched.